This record concerns one TCR beta chain sequence. The antigen is undetermined. The data derive from a study of cytomegalovirus exposure and HLA in healthy donors. Study-wide context: About 80 million unique TCRs, all from HLA-typed donors, were included in an early release of the data.

PCR amplification relied on 60 Vbeta primers (plus 13 Jbeta primers). Sequencing used immunoSEQ multiplex PCR; TCRdb keeps in-frame clones, though not all of them. The sample contains some 95,000 clones, about 80% of which appear only once. CDR1 SEHNR and CDR2 FQNEAQ come from the germline V gene (reference sequence). This CDR3 is built from 14 residues. V lost 1 base, J lost 4 bases, and 10 bases lay in between. General study findings and limits: The productive fraction for most TCR beta V segments was about 87% or about 30% in an earlier analysis.

This clonotype was obtained from a man younger than 45 in good health and CMV-seronegative. The sequenced material came from PBMCs. This chain joins TRBV7-9 and TRBJ1-1, with a weak D call TRBD1 (5 bases). CDR3: CASSLDWGGTEAFF. In nucleotides, the CDR3 is TGTGCCAGCAGCTTAGATTGGGGGGGCACTGAAGCTTTCTTT.